This TCR beta chain stems from a study of T cell responses to AZD1222 COVID-19 vaccine. Looking at the study overall: Recipients boosted at about 4 weeks or about 12 weeks are pooled. General study findings and limits: It was only after the peak T cell response that any repertoires were sampled.

TCRdb's copy holds only in-frame clones and misses some; the assay was immunoSEQ multiplex PCR. The sample has fewer than 150,000 clones, roughly 85% seen once. Note on this clone: Antigen: not known.

Per germline, CDR1 GTSNPN and CDR2 SVGIG (reference sequence). Trimming took 5 bases from V and 1 from J, leaving 9 bases between them. The CDR3 has 13 residues. The chain joins TRBV30 to TRBJ1-5, with D hard to call. The origin of this receptor is an adult in good health. Sequenced here: peripheral blood, sampled on day 0 of AZD1222 vaccination. CDR3 amino acids: CAWQGSSNQPQHF. The CDR3 bases are TGTGCCTGGCAAGGGTCGAGCAATCAGCCCCAGCATTTT.